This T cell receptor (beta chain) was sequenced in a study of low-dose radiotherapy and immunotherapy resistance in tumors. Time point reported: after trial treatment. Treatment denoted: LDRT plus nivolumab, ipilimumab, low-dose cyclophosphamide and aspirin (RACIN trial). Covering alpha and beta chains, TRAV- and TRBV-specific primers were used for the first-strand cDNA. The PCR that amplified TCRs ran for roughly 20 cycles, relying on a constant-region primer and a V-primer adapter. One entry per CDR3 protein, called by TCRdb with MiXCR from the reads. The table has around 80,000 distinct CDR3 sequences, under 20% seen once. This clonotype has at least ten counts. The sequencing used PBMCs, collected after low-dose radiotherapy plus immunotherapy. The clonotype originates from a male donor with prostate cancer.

CDR3 residues: CASSLGRAGSNEQFF. The CDR3 nucleotides are TGTGCCAGCAGCTTAGGTCGGGCAGGGTCCAATGAGCAGTTCTTC. The chain carries TRBV11-2 and TRBJ2-1; D is possibly TRBD1 (5 bases). Germline assignment: CDR1 SGHAT and CDR2 FQNNGV. V lost 1 base and J lost 6, with 13 bases in between. The CDR3 loop spans 15 amino acids.